This T cell receptor (beta chain) appears in the sequencing data of a study of blood T cells in healthy people across ages. Study-wide results and caveats: Naive and antigen-experienced cells could not be conclusively compared, given unsorted PBMCs.

A sample-barcoded 5' primer and a J-beta primer mix were used in a second PCR of roughly 7 to 11 cycles. TCRdb fed the 5' RACE reads into MiXCR, producing one record per CDR3 protein. The sample holds roughly 1.6 million distinct CDR3 sequences, around 36% seen once. This clonotype was counted ten times or more. Its antigen is not identified. The TCR comes from a woman aged 25 to 39 in good health. What was sequenced was blood.

CDR3: CASRQGSGANVLTF. The CDR3 region has the DNA TGTGCCAGCAGACAGGGGTCAGGGGCCAACGTCCTGACTTTC. This chain joins TRBV6-1 and TRBJ2-6, with 7 bases that match TRBD1. The CDR3 length is 14 residues. CDR1 and CDR2 (germline): MNHNS, SASEGT. Germline trimming cut 6 bases from V and 4 bases from J; bases unmatched to any gene: 3.